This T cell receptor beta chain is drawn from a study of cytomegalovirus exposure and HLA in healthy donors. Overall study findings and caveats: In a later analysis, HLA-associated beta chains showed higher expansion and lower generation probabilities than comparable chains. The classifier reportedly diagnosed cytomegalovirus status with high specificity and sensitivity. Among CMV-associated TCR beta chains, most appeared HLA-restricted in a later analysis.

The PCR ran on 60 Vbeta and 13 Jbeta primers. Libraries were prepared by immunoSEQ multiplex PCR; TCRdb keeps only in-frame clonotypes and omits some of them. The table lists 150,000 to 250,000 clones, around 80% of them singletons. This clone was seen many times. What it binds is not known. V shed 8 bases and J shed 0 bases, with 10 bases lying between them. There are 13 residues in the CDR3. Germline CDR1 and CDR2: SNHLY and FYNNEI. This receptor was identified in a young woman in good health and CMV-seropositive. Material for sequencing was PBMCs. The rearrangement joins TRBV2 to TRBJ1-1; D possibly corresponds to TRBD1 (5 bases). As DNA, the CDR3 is TGTGCCAGCGGAGGGGTAATGAACACTGAAGCTTTCTTT. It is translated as CASGGVMNTEAFF.